One TCR beta chain is described in this entry. The specificity of this receptor is unknown. No per-base quality is available; no much larger clone lies one base away. The data belong to a study of blood T cell repertoires in COVID-19 (TCRdb year 2020). As for the study more broadly: Samples covering the acute and convalescent phases of COVID-19 were provided by collaborators in the United States, Italy and Spain. Where available, HLA class I and class II types were taken from metadata supplied by the sample provider and were not determined by assay-based typing. The repertoires were released in a freely available public database meant as a resource for research on the immune response to SARS-CoV-2. The prospective study material was composed of cDNA or gDNA derived from T cells, B-cell-depleted T cells, or PBMCs. Samples were obtained from the ongoing ImmuneRACE study (first 160 participants) and from 950 to 1,500 subjects provided by 6 global collaborators. Nearly every sample came with metadata listing a de-identified subject ID, COVID-19 status, age in years and sex. The dataset comprised deeply sampled blood TCRbeta repertoires from subjects exposed to, actively infected with, or recovered from COVID-19. Study-level results and caveats: Clinical and demographic metadata were provided uncurated, with the amount varying by source and participant.

Participants in the prospective study were aged about 18 to 95 years, lived in 20 to 30 United States geographic areas, and enrolled through a virtual design. Cohort assignment in the prospective study relied on participant-reported clinical history from a screening survey and a study questionnaire. A participant counted as exposed if, within 2 weeks of entering the study, that participant had been in contact with someone who had a PCR-confirmed or clinician-diagnosed COVID-19 case. Mobile phlebotomists in the prospective study collected whole blood, serum and a nasopharyngeal or oropharyngeal swab from every participant. Prospective study participants could optionally give additional blood draws and questionnaires over a roughly 2-month period. Prospective study blood samples were shipped either frozen or at room temperature before DNA extraction. TCRbeta CDR3 regions were amplified from genomic DNA by means of the immunoSEQ Assay, a bias-controlled multiplex PCR. Regarding the original processing steps: Nucleated cell counts per sample were estimated from amplification of reference gene primers within the assay. To quantify the absolute abundance of each unique TCRbeta CDR3 rearrangement, sequence reads were collapsed and filtered. For each sample, productive Simpson clonality was calculated by taking the square root of Simpson's diversity index across productive rearrangements. TCRdb took over this immuneACCESS table, retaining in-frame rearrangements with V and J assigned. Such tables are incomplete; in checked studies, under half of the missing clones stem from an unresolved V gene, and the remainder is unexplained. The DNA gave D and trimming, while V, J and clone size come from that table. The sample data list 230,000 or so clones, and about 85% of these were observed just once. The ten largest clones add up to roughly 6.7% of the sample.

CDR1 and CDR2 were assigned from the germline V gene (reference sequence) as WNHNN and SYGVQD. Including cysteine and phenylalanine, the CDR3 has 15 amino acids. Of all the DNA, just the CDR3 is kept, 45 bases in frame from base 1. At the junction V is shortened by 5 bases and J by 2 bases, with 14 bases in between. The rearranged segments are TRBV10-1 and TRBJ2-3, and possibly TRBD1, on 7 matching bases. The TCR comes from a woman aged 50 to 60 who had been exposed to COVID-19. The sample consisted of PBMCs or T cells enriched from blood (not recorded which). The CDR3 sequence is CASSRQGGITDTQYF. The DNA sequence is given as TGCGCCAGCAGTCGACAGGGAGGAATCACAGATACGCAGTATTTT.